These T cell receptor beta chains were read from a single sample in a study of cytomegalovirus exposure and HLA in healthy donors. Sequencing used immunoSEQ multiplex PCR; TCRdb keeps in-frame clones, though not all of them. The sample consists of about 93,000 clones, 78% of them appearing once. The sequenced sample was PBMCs. These receptors came from a middle-aged woman in good health and CMV-seronegative. The CDR3 runs from the conserved cysteine through the conserved F or W. The D gene is left open where the match is weak. Expanded clones get a size class; other rows say once, few or many, or leave the size out.

>TRBJ1-5|TRBV19|.|.
TGTGCCAGTAGGCAGGGGAATCAGCCCCAGCATTTT
CASRQGNQPQHF
>TRBJ1-2|TRBV19|.|.
TGTGCCAGTAGTATAGACGTGGGGCAGATCCATGGCTACACCTTC
CASSIDVGQIHGYTF
>TRBJ2-2|TRBV27|.|.
TGTGCCAGCAGTTTGCGCTTTACGAACACCGGGGAGCTGTTTTTT
CASSLRFTNTGELFF
>TRBJ2-3|TRBV5-1|once|TRBD2
TGCGCCAGCATCCCGGGAGGGACTAGCGGGAGTACCGATACGCAGTATTTT
CASIPGGTSGSTDTQYF
>TRBJ1-1|TRBV28|.|.
TGTGCCAGCAGTTCCTCATCAGGGAACACTGAAGCTTTCTTT
CASSSSSGNTEAFF
>TRBJ2-5|TRBV14|.|TRBD2
TGTGCCAGCAGCCAAGACGCACTAGCGGGAGGGCCGGGGGAGACCCAGTACTTC
CASSQDALAGGPGETQYF
>TRBJ2-1|TRBV28|.|TRBD2
TGTGCCAGCAGTCCTCGACTAGCGGGAGGCTACAATGAGCAGTTCTTC
CASSPRLAGGYNEQFF
>TRBJ1-6|TRBV5-1|.|.
TGCGCCAGCAGCCTAGGACAGACAATTAATTCACCCCTCCACTTT
CASSLGQTINSPLHF
>TRBJ1-2|TRBV4-2|.|.
TGTGCCAGCAGCCTAGACGGAGATGGTGGCTACACCTTC
CASSLDGDGGYTF
>TRBJ1-1|TRBV19|.|TRBD1
TGTGCCAGTAGTATTCGGACAGGGAACACTGAAGCTTTCTTT
CASSIRTGNTEAFF
>TRBJ2-1|TRBV11-3|.|.
TGTGCCAGCAGCTTACAAACAGTTGGTGAGCAGTTCTTC
CASSLQTVGEQFF
>TRBJ1-2|TRBV28|.|.
TGTGCCAGCACCCTAATCTCAGGGATCTATGGCTACACCTTC
CASTLISGIYGYTF
>TRBJ2-5|TRBV5-1|.|TRBD1
TGCGCCAGCTCGACAGGGCAAGAGACCCAGTACTTC
CASSTGQETQYF
>TRBJ1-2|TRBV2|.|TRBD1
TGTGCCAGCAGTGACTACAGGGGAAATCTACATGGCTACACCTTC
CASSDYRGNLHGYTF
>TRBJ2-1|TRBV29-1|.|TRBD2
TGCAGCGCCCGAGGACTAGCTTCCTACAATGAGCAGTTCTTC
CSARGLASYNEQFF
>TRBJ2-1|TRBV27|.|.
TGTGCCAGCAGAGACATCGAGTTCTACAATGAGCAGTTCTTC
CASRDIEFYNEQFF
>TRBJ1-1|TRBV6-5|few|.
TGTGCCAGCAGTTACTCGTTTCGACAGAACACTGAAGCTTTCTTT
CASSYSFRQNTEAFF
>TRBJ2-7|TRBV29-1|.|.
TGCAGCGTTGTTGTTATAAGCTTCTCCTACGAGCAGTACTTC
CSVVVISFSYEQYF
>TRBJ1-2|TRBV5-5|few|.
TGTGCCAGCAGCCCGAACCCGCTAGCTAACTATGGCTACACCTTC
CASSPNPLANYGYTF
>TRBJ1-5|TRBV4-3|.|.
TGCGCCAGCAGCCAGGCTAAATCGGGACAGCCCCAGCATTTT
CASSQAKSGQPQHF
>TRBJ2-3|TRBV30|.|TRBD2
TGTGCCTGGAGTGTAATGAGCGGGGCAGATACGCAGTATTTT
CAWSVMSGADTQYF
>TRBJ1-5|TRBV7-6|.|.
TGTGCCAGCAGTCTAACAGGGTCGACCAATCAGCCCCAGCATTTT
CASSLTGSTNQPQHF
>TRBJ1-4|TRBV6-6|.|.
TGTGCCAGCAGTAAACAGGGAGGGAGTGAAAAACTGTTTTTT
CASSKQGGSEKLFF